Listed below are T cell receptor beta chains from one sample, sequenced in a study of T-cell reconstitution after alpha-beta-depleted transplantation in children. Via MiXCR, TCRdb re-called the PCR reads, giving one row per CDR3 protein. The sample holds around 580,000 distinct CDR3 sequences, over 25% seen once. This material consisted of PBMCs, taken before TCRalphabeta/CD19-depleted stem cell transplant. The receptors were sampled from a boy in the first two years of life with Wiskott-Aldrich syndrome, due to receive a stem cell transplant. The CDR3 runs from the conserved cysteine through the conserved F or W. A D gene is named only where the DNA matches it firmly. Clone sizes are given selectively: once, few, many, or a class where the clone is expanded.

D	V	size	J	CDR3	DNA
TRBD1	TRBV5-1	few	TRBJ2-3	CASSPVGQGDGTDTQYF	TGCGCCAGCAGCCCCGTGGGACAGGGGGACGGCACAGATACGCAGTATTTT
-	TRBV5-1	-	TRBJ2-1	CASSLLVGQSYNEQFF	TGCGCCAGCAGCTTGTTAGTCGGCCAGTCCTACAATGAGCAGTTCTTC
TRBD1	TRBV7-8	many	TRBJ1-2	CASSQRQGGDYGYTF	TGTGCCAGCAGCCAACGACAGGGTGGTGACTATGGCTACACCTTC
TRBD2	TRBV6-2/TRBV6-3	few	TRBJ2-3	CASRRASGSTDTQYF	TGTGCCTCCAGGAGGGCTAGCGGGAGCACAGATACGCAGTATTTT
-	TRBV7-6	-	TRBJ2-5	CASSSRSAGPETQYF	TGTGCCAGCAGCTCCCGCTCCGCGGGTCCGGAGACCCAGTACTTC
TRBD2	TRBV7-2	few	TRBJ2-2	CASSLLGGSSTGELFF	TGTGCCAGCAGCTTACTTGGCGGGAGTTCCACCGGGGAGCTGTTTTTT
-	TRBV4-1	few	TRBJ1-1	CASSHEYPLNTEAFF	TGCGCCAGCAGCCACGAATACCCTCTGAACACTGAAGCTTTCTTT
-	TRBV12-3/TRBV12-4	few	TRBJ1-4	CASSPGGSNEKLFF	TGTGCCAGCAGTCCCGGGGGGTCTAATGAAAAACTGTTTTTT
TRBD2	TRBV5-1	-	TRBJ2-1	CASSWGTSGSNYNEQFF	TGCGCCAGCAGCTGGGGGACTAGCGGGAGCAACTACAATGAGCAGTTCTTC
-	TRBV21-1	-	TRBJ2-3	CASSKGSRGTDTQYF	TGTGCCAGCAGCAAAGGGTCAAGGGGCACAGATACGCAGTATTTT
TRBD1	TRBV27	-	TRBJ2-7	CASSLHIGRGPYEQYF	TGTGCCAGCAGTCTCCACATTGGCAGGGGGCCCTACGAGCAGTACTTC
-	TRBV5-1	few	TRBJ1-2	CASSLEAPNYGYTF	TGCGCCAGCAGCTTGGAAGCGCCTAACTATGGCTACACCTTC
TRBD2	TRBV20-1	-	TRBJ2-7	CSARLGQREVYEQYF	TGCAGTGCTAGGTTGGGGCAGCGGGAGGTTTACGAGCAGTACTTC
TRBD1	TRBV10-3	-	TRBJ2-1	CAISDRYGQGNEQFF	TGTGCCATCAGCGACCGATACGGACAGGGCAATGAGCAGTTCTTC
-	TRBV7-9	-	TRBJ1-1	CASSPPGGRMNTEAFF	TGTGCCAGCAGCCCCCCGGGTGGGCGGATGAACACTGAAGCTTTCTTT
TRBD2	TRBV12-3/TRBV12-4	once	TRBJ2-1	CASSLVSTSGFNEQFF	TGTGCCAGCAGTTTAGTATCGACTAGCGGGTTCAATGAGCAGTTCTTC
TRBD2	TRBV5-1	few	TRBJ2-3	CASGGLADSTDTQYF	TGCGCCAGCGGAGGACTAGCGGACAGCACAGATACGCAGTATTTT
-	TRBV2	-	TRBJ1-5	CASSRGGPLGNQPQHF	TGTGCCAGCAGTCGTGGGGGACCTCTAGGCAATCAGCCCCAGCATTTT
-	TRBV28	few	TRBJ2-5	CASTEGQQETQYF	TGTGCCAGCACGGAGGGACAGCAAGAGACCCAGTACTTC
-	TRBV29-1	-	TRBJ2-7	CSVEDRGNSYEQYF	TGCAGCGTTGAAGATCGAGGGAACTCCTACGAGCAGTACTTC
TRBD2	TRBV5-1	few	TRBJ2-1	CASSLLSSGRLTYNEQFF	TGCGCCAGCAGCTTGTTGTCTAGCGGACGCCTGACCTACAATGAGCAGTTCTTC
TRBD2	TRBV20-1	-	TRBJ2-7	CSARARTSGRIQNNF	TGCAGTGCTAGAGCCCGGACTAGCGGGAGGATCCAGAATAACTTC
-	TRBV7-8	few	TRBJ2-1	CASNPIEGASWGEQFF	TGTGCCAGCAACCCAATAGAGGGAGCGAGCTGGGGTGAGCAGTTCTTC
-	TRBV3-1	few	TRBJ2-7	CASSQYGQSYEQYF	TGTGCCAGCAGCCAATATGGTCAGAGCTACGAGCAGTACTTC
TRBD2	TRBV7-2	-	TRBJ2-3	CASSRNSGRGTDTQYF	TGTGCCAGCAGCCGCAATAGCGGGAGAGGCACAGATACGCAGTATTTT
-	TRBV20-1	-	TRBJ1-2	CSARQDLYGYTF	TGCAGTGCGAGACAGGACCTCTATGGCTACACCTTC
TRBD1	TRBV2	few	TRBJ1-2	CASIGDSKNGYTF	TGTGCCAGCATAGGGGACAGTAAGAATGGCTACACCTTC
-	TRBV20-1	-	TRBJ2-7	CSARGPQQYF	TGCAGTGCTAGAGGTCCTCAGCAGTACTTC
-	TRBV5-1	-	TRBJ2-1	CASSAQNEQFF	TGCGCCAGCAGCGCCCAGAATGAGCAGTTCTTC
-	TRBV5-1	few	TRBJ2-1	CASSWAGSQTSEQFF	TGCGCCAGCAGCTGGGCCGGGTCTCAAACGTCGGAGCAGTTCTTC
TRBD2	TRBV28	-	TRBJ2-7	CASSGSLAGDEQYF	TGTGCCAGCAGTGGATCTTTAGCGGGAGACGAGCAGTACTTC
-	TRBV20-1	-	TRBJ2-5	CSAREFSSGRETQYF	TGCAGTGCTAGAGAATTCAGCAGCGGCCGAGAGACCCAGTACTTC
-	TRBV5-1	-	TRBJ2-7	CASSLDTSYEQYF	TGCGCCAGCAGTCTGGACACTTCCTACGAGCAGTACTTC